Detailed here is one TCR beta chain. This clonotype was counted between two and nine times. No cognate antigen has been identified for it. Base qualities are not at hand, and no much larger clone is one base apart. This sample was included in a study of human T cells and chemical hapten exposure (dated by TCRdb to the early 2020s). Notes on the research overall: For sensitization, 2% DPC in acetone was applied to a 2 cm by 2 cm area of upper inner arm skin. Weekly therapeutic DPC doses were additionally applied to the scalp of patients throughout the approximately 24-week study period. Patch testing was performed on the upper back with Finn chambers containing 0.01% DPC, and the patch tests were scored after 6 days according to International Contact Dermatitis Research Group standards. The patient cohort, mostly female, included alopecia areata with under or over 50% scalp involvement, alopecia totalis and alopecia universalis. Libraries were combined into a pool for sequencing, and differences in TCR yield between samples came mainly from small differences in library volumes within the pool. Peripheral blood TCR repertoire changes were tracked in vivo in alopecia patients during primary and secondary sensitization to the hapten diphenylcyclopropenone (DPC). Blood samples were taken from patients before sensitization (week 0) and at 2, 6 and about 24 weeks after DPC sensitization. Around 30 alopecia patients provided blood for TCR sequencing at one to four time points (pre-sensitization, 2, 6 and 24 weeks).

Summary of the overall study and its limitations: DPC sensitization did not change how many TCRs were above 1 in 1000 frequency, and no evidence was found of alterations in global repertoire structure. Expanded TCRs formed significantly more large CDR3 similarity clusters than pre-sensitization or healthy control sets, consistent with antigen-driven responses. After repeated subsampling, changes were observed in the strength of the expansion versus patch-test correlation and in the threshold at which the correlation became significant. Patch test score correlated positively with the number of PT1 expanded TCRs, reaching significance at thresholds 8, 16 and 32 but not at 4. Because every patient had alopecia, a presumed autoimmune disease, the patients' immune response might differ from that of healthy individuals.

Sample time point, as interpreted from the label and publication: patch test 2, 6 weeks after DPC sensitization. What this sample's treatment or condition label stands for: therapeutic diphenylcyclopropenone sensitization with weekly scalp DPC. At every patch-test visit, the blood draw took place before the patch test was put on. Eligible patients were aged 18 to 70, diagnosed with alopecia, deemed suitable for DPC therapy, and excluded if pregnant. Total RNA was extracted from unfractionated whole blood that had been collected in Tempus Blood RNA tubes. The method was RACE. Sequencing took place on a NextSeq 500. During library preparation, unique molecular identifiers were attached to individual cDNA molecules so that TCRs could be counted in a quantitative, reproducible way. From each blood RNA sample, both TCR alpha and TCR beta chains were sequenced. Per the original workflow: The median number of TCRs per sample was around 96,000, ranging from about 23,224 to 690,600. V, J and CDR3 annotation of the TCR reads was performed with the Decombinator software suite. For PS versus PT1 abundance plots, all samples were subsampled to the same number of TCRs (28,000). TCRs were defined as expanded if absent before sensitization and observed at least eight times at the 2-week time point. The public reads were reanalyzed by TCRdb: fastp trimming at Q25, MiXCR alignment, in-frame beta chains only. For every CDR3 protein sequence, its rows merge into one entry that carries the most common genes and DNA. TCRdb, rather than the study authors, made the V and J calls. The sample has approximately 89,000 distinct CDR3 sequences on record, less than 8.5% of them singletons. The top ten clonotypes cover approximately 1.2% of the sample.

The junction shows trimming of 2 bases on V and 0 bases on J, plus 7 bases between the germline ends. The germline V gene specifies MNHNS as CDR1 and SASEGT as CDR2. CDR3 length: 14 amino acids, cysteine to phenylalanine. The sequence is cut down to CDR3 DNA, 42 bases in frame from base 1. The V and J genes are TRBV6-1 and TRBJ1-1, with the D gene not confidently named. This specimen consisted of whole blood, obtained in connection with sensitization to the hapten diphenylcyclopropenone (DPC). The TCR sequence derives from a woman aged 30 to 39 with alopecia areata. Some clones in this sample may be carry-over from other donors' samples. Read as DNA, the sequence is TGTGCCAGCAGTGAATCTAGGTTGAACACTGAAGCTTTCTTT. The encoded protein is CASSESRLNTEAFF.